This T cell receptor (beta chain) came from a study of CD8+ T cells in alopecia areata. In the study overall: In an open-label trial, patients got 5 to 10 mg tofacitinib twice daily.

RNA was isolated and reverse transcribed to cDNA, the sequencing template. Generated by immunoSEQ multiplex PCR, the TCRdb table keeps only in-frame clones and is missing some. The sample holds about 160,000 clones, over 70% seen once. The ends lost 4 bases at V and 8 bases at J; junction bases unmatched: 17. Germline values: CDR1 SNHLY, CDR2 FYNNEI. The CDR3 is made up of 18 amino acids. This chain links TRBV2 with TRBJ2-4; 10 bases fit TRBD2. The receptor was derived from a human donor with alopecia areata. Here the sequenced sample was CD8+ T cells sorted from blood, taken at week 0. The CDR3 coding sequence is TGTGCCAGCAGTGGAGTTGAGCGGGAGGGCTCTATTGTGGACATTCAGTACTTC. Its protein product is CASSGVEREGSIVDIQYF.